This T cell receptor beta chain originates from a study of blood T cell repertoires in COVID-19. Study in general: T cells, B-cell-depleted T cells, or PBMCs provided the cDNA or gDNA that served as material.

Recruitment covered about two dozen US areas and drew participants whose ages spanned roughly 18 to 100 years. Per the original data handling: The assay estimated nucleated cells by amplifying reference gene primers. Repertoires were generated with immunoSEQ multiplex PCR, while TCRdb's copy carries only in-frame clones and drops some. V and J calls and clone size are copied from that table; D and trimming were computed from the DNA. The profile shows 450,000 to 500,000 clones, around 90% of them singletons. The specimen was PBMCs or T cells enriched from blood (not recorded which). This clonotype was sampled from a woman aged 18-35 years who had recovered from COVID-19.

CDR3 region: CASSLGQYGPGELFF. CDR3 DNA sequence: TGTGCCAGCAGCCTTGGACAGTATGGTCCCGGGGAGCTGTTTTTT. The chain joins TRBV6-5 to TRBJ2-2, with a tentative D call TRBD1 (6 bases). Germline loops: CDR1 MNHEY, CDR2 SVGAGI. CDR3 length equals 15 residues. Deletions cut 6 bases from V and 6 bases from J, with 17 bases between.